This T cell receptor (beta chain) originates from a study of T cell repertoires in cytomegalovirus infection. Study-wide background: Public TCR beta signature analysis indicated the presence of both CMV infection and matching HLA type.

The CDR3 extends over 11 amino acids. V was pared by 3 bases and J by 3 bases, with 6 bases between. The V gene's germline CDR1 is DFQATT and CDR2 SNEGSKA (reference sequence). TCRdb processed the reads anew with MiXCR; each CDR3 protein has one entry. The sample carries fewer than 300,000 distinct CDR3 sequences, roughly a quarter recorded once. The study, taken as a whole, reports: The ex vivo response showed dominance by HLA-C-restricted CMV-specific TCR beta clonotypes. Cumulated frequencies of public TCR beta families served to identify carriers of CMV plus the relevant HLA.

Concerning this clonotype: Its antigen is still unknown.

The TCR originated in a human donor in good health (CMV status not recorded). Some clones in this sample may be carry-over from other donors' samples. Material for sequencing was PBMCs. The chain uses TRBV20-1 and TRBJ2-7; no clear D gene. In nucleotides, the CDR3 is TGCAGTGCTAGGAATGTCTACGAGCAGTACTTC. It is translated as CSARNVYEQYF.